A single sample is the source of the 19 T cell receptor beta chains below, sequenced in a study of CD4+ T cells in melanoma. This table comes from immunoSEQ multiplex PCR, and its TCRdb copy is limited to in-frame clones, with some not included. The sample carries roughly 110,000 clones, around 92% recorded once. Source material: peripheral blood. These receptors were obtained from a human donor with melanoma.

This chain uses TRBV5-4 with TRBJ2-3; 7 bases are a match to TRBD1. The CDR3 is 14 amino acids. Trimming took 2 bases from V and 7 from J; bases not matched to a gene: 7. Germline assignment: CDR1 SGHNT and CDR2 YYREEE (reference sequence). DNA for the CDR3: TGTGCCAGCAGCTTCGGGACAGCAGCGAATACGCAGTATTTT. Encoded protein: CASSFGTAANTQYF.

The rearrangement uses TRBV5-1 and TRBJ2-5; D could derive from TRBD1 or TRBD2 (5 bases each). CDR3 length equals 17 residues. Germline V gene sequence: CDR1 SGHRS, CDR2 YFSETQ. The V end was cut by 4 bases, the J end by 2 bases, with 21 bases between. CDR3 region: CASSLGVGDGLQETQYF. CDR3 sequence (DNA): TGCGCCAGCAGCCTGGGGGTAGGGGACGGCCTGCAAGAGACCCAGTACTTC. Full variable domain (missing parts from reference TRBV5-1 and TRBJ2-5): KAGVTQTPRYLIKTRGQQVTLSCSPISGHRSVSWYQQTPGQGLQFLFEYFSETQRNKGNFPGRFSGRQFSNSRSEMNVSTLELGDSALYLCASSLGVGDGLQETQYFGPGTRLLVL.

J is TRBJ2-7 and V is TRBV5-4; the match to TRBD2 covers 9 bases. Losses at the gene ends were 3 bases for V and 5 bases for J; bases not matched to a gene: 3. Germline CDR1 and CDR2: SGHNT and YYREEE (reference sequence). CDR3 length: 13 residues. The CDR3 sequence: CASSSTSGDEQYF. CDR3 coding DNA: TGTGCCAGCAGCTCGACTAGCGGCGACGAGCAGTACTTC.

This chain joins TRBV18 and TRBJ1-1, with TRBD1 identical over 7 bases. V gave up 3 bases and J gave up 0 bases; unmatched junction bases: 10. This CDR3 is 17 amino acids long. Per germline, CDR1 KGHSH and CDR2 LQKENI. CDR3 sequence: CASSPRQGLRMNTEAFF. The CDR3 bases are TGTGCCAGCTCACCCCGACAGGGTCTGAGGATGAACACTGAAGCTTTCTTT.

The CDR3 is CASSKTGEAYEQYF. DNA for the CDR3: TGTGCCAGCAGCAAGACAGGGGAAGCCTACGAGCAGTACTTC. This chain uses TRBV6-1 with TRBJ2-5; TRBD1 matches 8 bases. The J call may be in error: the DNA end matches TRBJ2-7 better. The CDR3 loop spans 14 amino acids. The germline V gene encodes CDR1 MNHNS and CDR2 SASEGT.

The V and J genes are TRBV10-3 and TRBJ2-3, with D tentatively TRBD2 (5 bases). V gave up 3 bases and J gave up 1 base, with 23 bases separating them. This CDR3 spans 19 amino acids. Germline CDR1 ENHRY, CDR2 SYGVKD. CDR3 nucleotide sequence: TGTGCCATCAGTGACAGAACGGTAGCGACGAGTGGAGGCACAGATACGCAGTATTTT. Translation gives CAISDRTVATSGGTDTQYF.

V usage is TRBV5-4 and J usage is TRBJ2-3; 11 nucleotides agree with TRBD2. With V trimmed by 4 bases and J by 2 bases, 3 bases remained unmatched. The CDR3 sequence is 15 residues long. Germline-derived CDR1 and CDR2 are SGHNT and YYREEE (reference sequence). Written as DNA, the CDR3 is TGTGCCAGCAGCGGGGGACTAGCGGTCACAGATACGCAGTATTTT. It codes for CASSGGLAVTDTQYF.

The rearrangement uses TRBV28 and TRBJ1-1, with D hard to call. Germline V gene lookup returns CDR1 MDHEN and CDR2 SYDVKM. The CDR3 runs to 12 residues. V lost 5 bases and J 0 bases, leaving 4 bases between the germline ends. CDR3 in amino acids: CASSIMNTEAFF. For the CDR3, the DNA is TGTGCCAGCAGTATCATGAACACTGAAGCTTTCTTT.

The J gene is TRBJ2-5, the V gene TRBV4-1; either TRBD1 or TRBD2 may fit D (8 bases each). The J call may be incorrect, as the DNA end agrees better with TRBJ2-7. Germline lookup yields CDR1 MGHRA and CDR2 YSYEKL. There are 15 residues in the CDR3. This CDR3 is CASANRGTSRDEQYF. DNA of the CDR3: TGCGCCAGTGCAAACAGGGGGACTAGTCGCGACGAGCAGTACTTC.

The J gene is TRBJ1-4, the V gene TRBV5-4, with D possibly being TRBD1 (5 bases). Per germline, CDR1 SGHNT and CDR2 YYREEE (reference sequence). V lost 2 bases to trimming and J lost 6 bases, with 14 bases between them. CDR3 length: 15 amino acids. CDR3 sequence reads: CASSFGTDTYEKLFF. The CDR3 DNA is TGTGCCAGCAGCTTCGGGACGGATACCTATGAAAAACTGTTTTTT.

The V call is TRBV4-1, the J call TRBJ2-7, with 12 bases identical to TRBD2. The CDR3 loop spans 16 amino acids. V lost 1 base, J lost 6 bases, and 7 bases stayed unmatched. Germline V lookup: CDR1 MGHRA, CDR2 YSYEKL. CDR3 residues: CASSQAGRTSGVEQYF. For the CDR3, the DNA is TGCGCCAGCAGCCAAGCCGGTCGGACTAGCGGGGTCGAGCAGTACTTC.

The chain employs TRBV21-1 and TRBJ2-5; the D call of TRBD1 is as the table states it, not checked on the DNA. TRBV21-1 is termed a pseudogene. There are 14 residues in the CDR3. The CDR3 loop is CASNPGHRGETQYF. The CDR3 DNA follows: TGTGCCAGCAACCCGGGACATAGAGGAGAGACCCAGTACTTC.

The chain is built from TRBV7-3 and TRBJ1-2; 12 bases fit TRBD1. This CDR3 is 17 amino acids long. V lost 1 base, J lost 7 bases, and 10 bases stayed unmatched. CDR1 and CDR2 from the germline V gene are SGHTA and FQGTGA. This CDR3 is CASSLNGPGQGAPGYTF. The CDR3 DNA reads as TGTGCCAGCAGCTTAAATGGACCGGGACAGGGGGCGCCTGGCTACACCTTC. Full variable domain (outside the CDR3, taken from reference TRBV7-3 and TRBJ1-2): GAGVSQTPSNKVTEKGKYVELRCDPISGHTALYWYRQSLGQGPEFLIYFQGTGAADDSGLPNDRFFAVRPEGSVSTLKIQRTERGDSAVYLCASSLNGPGQGAPGYTFGSGTRLTVV.

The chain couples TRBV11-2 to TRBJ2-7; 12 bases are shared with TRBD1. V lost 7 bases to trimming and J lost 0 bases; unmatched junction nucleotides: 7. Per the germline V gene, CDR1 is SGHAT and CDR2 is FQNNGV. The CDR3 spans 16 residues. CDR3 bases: TGTGCCAGCAAGGGACAGGGGGCGATCCACTCCTACGAGCAGTACTTC. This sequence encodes CASKGQGAIHSYEQYF.

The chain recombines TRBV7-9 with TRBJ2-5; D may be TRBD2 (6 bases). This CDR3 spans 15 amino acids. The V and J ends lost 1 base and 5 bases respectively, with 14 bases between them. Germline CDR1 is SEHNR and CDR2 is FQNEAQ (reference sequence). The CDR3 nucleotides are TGTGCCAGCAGCTTAGGTGGAGGGGAGGAGGAGACCCAGTACTTC. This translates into CASSLGGGEEETQYF. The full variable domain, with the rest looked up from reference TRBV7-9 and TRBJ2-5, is DTGVSQNPRHKITKRGQNVTFRCDPISEHNRLYWYRQTLGQGPEFLTYFQNEAQLEKSRLLSDRFSAERPKGSFSTLEIQRTEQGDSAMYLCASSLGGGEEETQYFGPGTRLLVL.

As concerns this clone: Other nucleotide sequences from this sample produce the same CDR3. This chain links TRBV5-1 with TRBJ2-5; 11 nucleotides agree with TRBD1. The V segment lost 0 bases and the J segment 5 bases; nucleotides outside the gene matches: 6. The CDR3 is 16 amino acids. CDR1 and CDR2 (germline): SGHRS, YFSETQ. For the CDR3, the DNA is TGCGCCAGCAGCTTGGCCCCGGGACAGGGGGTTGAGACCCAGTACTTC. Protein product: CASSLAPGQGVETQYF.

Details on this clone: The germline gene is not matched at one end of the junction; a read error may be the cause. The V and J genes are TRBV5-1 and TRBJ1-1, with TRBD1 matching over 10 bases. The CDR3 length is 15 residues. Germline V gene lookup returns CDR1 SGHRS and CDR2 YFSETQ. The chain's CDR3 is CASSPTGGLKTEAFF. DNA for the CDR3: TGCGCCAGCAGCCCGACAGGGGGCTTGAAAACTGAAGCTTTCTTT.

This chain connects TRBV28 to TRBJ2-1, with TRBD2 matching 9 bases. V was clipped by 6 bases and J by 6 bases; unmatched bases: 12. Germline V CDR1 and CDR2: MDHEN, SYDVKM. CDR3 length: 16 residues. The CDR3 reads CASRTSSGSQGNEQFF. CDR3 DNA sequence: TGTGCCAGCAGGACAAGTAGCGGGAGTCAGGGCAATGAGCAGTTCTTC.

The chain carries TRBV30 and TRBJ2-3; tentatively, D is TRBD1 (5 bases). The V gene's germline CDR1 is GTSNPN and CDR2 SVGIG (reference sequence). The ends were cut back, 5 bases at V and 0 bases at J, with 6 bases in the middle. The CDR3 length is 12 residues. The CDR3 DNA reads TGTGCCTGGGGACACAGCACAGATACGCAGTATTTT. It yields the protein CAWGHSTDTQYF. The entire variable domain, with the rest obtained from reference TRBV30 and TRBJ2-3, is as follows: SQTIHQWPATLVQPVGSPLSLECTVEGTSNPNLYWYRQAAGRGLQLLFYSVGIGQISSEVPQNLSASRPQDRQFILSSKKLLLSDSGFYLCAWGHSTDTQYFGPGTRLTVL.